The 18 T cell receptor beta chains listed next were all sequenced from one sample in a study of CD8 T cells in ankylosing spondylitis. TCRdb reanalysed the 5' RACE reads using MiXCR and keeps one entry per CDR3 protein. The sample shows 200,000 to 250,000 distinct CDR3 sequences, 8% to 11% of them seen only once. The sample comprised blood, either unsorted or a sorted T cell fraction (not recorded which). The origin of the receptors is a male donor with ankylosing spondylitis or in good health (not recorded which).

This clonotype was seen many times. The CDR3 bases are TGCAGTGCCGAAGGACAGGGGGTTCAGCCCCAGCATTTT. The encoded protein is CSAEGQGVQPQHF. J is TRBJ1-5 and V is TRBV20-1; 10 positions agree with TRBD1. The CDR3 is 13 amino acids. The V and J ends lost 6 bases and 6 bases, in that order; junction bases with no gene match: 5. Looked up from germline, CDR1 is DFQATT and CDR2 is SNEGSKA (reference sequence).

This clonotype occurred many times. This chain uses TRBV12-3 or TRBV12-4 with TRBJ2-2; D tentatively fits TRBD1 or TRBD2 (5 bases each). CDR3 size: 14 residues. Trimming shortened V by 6 bases and J by 3 bases, and 11 bases separated the two germline ends. The CDR3 region is CASRLGAHTGELFF. CDR3 sequence (DNA): TGTGCCAGCAGACTAGGGGCCCACACCGGGGAGCTGTTTTTT.

The chain joins TRBV20-1 to TRBJ2-7, with 13 bases aligning to TRBD2. The ends lost 5 bases at V and 4 bases at J; junction bases unmatched: 5. The CDR3 totals 14 residues. Germline V gene data show CDR1 as DFQATT and CDR2 as SNEGSKA (reference sequence). The CDR3 sequence is CSAARLAGGYEQYF. CDR3 coding DNA: TGCAGTGCTGCAAGACTAGCGGGGGGATACGAGCAGTACTTC.

This clonotype came up many times. This rearrangement joins TRBV5-1 to TRBJ2-1; the D is unclear. This CDR3 spans 13 amino acids. V was cut by 4 bases and J by 5 bases, with 10 bases left in between. Germline values: CDR1 SGHRS, CDR2 YFSETQ. CDR3 DNA sequence: TGCGCCAGCAGCAGGGAAAGTGACAATGAGCAGTTCTTC. It codes for CASSRESDNEQFF.

For the CDR3, the DNA is TGCAGCGTTGGTTTAGGAGCGGGGGGGCAAAATGAGCAGTTCTTC. Protein sequence: CSVGLGAGGQNEQFF. V usage is TRBV29-1 and J usage is TRBJ2-1; 10 nucleotides line up with TRBD2. J gave up 7 bases and V 4 bases, and 10 bases lay outside the gene matches. In germline, CDR1 is SQVTM, CDR2 ANQGSEA. The CDR3 is 15 amino acids.

This clonotype was observed many times. The rearrangement uses TRBV5-6 and TRBJ1-5; weak D call: TRBD1 (6 bases). In germline, CDR1 is SGHDT, CDR2 YYEEEE. This CDR3 region has 16 residues. V gave up 4 bases and J gave up 2 bases, with 16 bases separating them. The DNA of the CDR3 is TGTGCCAGCAGCAGTCTTAGGGGGGAGGGCAATCAGCCCCAGCATTTT. Its protein is CASSSLRGEGNQPQHF.

This clonotype was observed at least ten times. This chain connects TRBV29-1 to TRBJ1-5; perhaps TRBD1 as D (6 bases). Per germline, CDR1 SQVTM and CDR2 ANQGSEA. The CDR3 has 14 amino acids. Between the trimmed V and J ends, which lost 3 bases and 3 bases, there was a span of 12 bases. The CDR3 nucleotides read TGCAGCGTTGACGGAGGGGGGCTCAATCAGCCCCAGCATTTT. Amino acids: CSVDGGGLNQPQHF.

The sample holds many counts of this clonotype. V and J are TRBV20-1 and TRBJ2-5; a possible D gene is TRBD2 (7 bases). Germline CDR1 DFQATT, CDR2 SNEGSKA (reference sequence). This CDR3 is 16 amino acids long. V was cut by 3 bases and J by 4 bases, with 21 bases left in between. The CDR3 here is CSARRWGGSGGETQYF. In DNA form, the CDR3 reads TGCAGTGCTAGGAGATGGGGGGGCTCCGGGGGAGAGACCCAGTACTTC.

This clonotype was seen many times. V is TRBV5-1 and J is TRBJ1-6; D is unclear. This CDR3 region has 14 residues. The germline V and J ends were trimmed by 0 bases and 7 bases, with 8 bases remaining between them. Germline-derived CDR1 and CDR2 are SGHRS and YFSETQ. CDR3 sequence reads: CASSLDTSNSPLHF. For the CDR3, the DNA is TGCGCCAGCAGCTTGGACACCTCAAATTCACCCCTCCACTTT. Full variable domain (remainder filled in from reference TRBV5-1 and TRBJ1-6): KAGVTQTPRYLIKTRGQQVTLSCSPISGHRSVSWYQQTPGQGLQFLFEYFSETQRNKGNFPGRFSGRQFSNSRSEMNVSTLELGDSALYLCASSLDTSNSPLHFGNGTRLTVT.

This clonotype has ten or more counts. J is TRBJ1-2 and V is TRBV6-1; 9 bases map to TRBD1. Germline V CDR1 and CDR2: MNHNS, SASEGT. J gave up 6 bases and V 5 bases, and 10 bases lay outside the gene matches. The CDR3 is made up of 15 amino acids. CDR3 DNA: TGTGCCAGCAGTCGTGGACAGGGGCAAGCAGATGGCTACACCTTC. Translated: CASSRGQGQADGYTF.

This chain joins TRBV29-1 and TRBJ2-3; the D gene is possibly TRBD1 (6 bases). Trimming pared 5 bases from V and 2 bases from J, leaving 14 bases between. The CDR3 runs to 14 residues. Germline-derived CDR1 and CDR2 are SQVTM and ANQGSEA. CDR3 region: CSVLLRTVTDTQYF. CDR3 nucleotides: TGCAGCGTTCTGCTCCGGACAGTCACAGATACGCAGTATTTT.

On this clonotype itself: Because the CDR3 is missing its conserved closing phenylalanine or tryptophan, this is likely a read error. This chain links TRBV4-2 with TRBJ2-3; D possibly corresponds to TRBD1 (6 bases). Germline V lookup: CDR1 LGHNA, CDR2 YNFKEQ. The V end lost 1 base, the J end lost 0 bases, and 8 bases lay between the germline ends. The CDR3 sequence is 15 residues long. CDR3 protein: CASSQAGQSTDTQYL. Here the CDR3 DNA reads TGTGCCAGCAGCCAAGCGGGACAAAGCACAGATACGCAGTATTTA.

This clonotype was counted many times. The chain couples TRBV5-1 to TRBJ2-1; D may be TRBD1 (5 bases). There are 14 residues in the CDR3. Germline CDR1 reads SGHRS; CDR2 reads YFSETQ. V was cut by 0 bases and J by 6 bases, with 10 bases left in between. DNA for the CDR3: TGCGCCAGCAGCTTGGAGGCAGGGTCCAATGAGCAGTTCTTC. Amino acid sequence: CASSLEAGSNEQFF.

This clonotype was seen ten or more times. The chain couples TRBV5-6 to TRBJ1-2, with D tentatively TRBD1 (5 bases). The germline V gene encodes CDR1 SGHDT and CDR2 YYEEEE. This CDR3 has 14 residues. V lost 0 bases and J 4 bases, leaving 10 bases between the germline ends. CDR3 in amino acids: CASSLAQGTYGYTF. CDR3 sequence (DNA): TGTGCCAGCAGCTTGGCTCAGGGAACCTATGGCTACACCTTC.

The sample holds many counts of this clonotype. This chain uses TRBV7-2 with TRBJ1-1, with D possibly being TRBD1 (6 bases). CDR3 length equals 16 residues. Germline CDR1 is SGHTA and CDR2 is FQGNSA. Trimming left V 1 base short and J 3 bases short, with 15 bases between. CDR3 region: CASSLVGGGHYTEAFF. The CDR3 region has the DNA TGTGCCAGCAGCTTAGTTGGGGGGGGGCATTACACTGAAGCTTTCTTT.

This clonotype was counted many times. This chain uses TRBV7-2 with TRBJ2-6, with D uncertain. There are 15 residues in the CDR3. Per germline, CDR1 SGHTA and CDR2 FQGNSA. With 5 bases removed from V and 4 bases from J, the gap between germline ends came to 12 bases. For the CDR3, the DNA is TGTGCCAGCAGCCCCTCGTTCGAAGGGGCCAACGTCCTGACTTTC. It translates to CASSPSFEGANVLTF.

This clonotype came up many times. The junction does not match germline at one end; this may be a read error. The J gene is TRBJ2-5, the V gene TRBV28; a weak D match, TRBD2 (7 bases). CDR3 size: 17 residues. CDR1 and CDR2 (germline): MDHEN, SYDVKM. Here the CDR3 reads CASSPGARRGRQETQYF. CDR3 bases: TGTGCCAGCAGTCCCGGGGCACGGCGGGGGCGCCAAGAGACTCAGTACTTC.

The chain links TRBV20-1 to TRBJ2-1, with D maybe TRBD1 (6 bases). In germline, CDR1 is DFQATT, CDR2 SNEGSKA (reference sequence). This CDR3 contains 13 residues. The ends were cut back, 6 bases at V and 5 bases at J, with 14 bases in the middle. The CDR3 DNA reads as TGCAGTGCCCAGGACAGTCCGGACAATGAGCAGTTCTTC. Translated, it gives CSAQDSPDNEQFF.